A selection of T cell receptor beta chains follows, all from one sample in a study of blood T cell repertoires in COVID-19. The protocol was immunoSEQ multiplex PCR, while the TCRdb copy is restricted to in-frame clones and leaves out a portion. The sample has over 400,000 clones, roughly 89% seen once; the top ten hold 1.4% to 1.5%. Material for sequencing was peripheral blood. Receptors originate from a woman in her 30s with active or convalescent COVID-19. CDR3s include the opening cysteine and the closing phenylalanine or tryptophan. The D gene is left open where the match is weak. The size entry is marked missing in some rows and otherwise reads once, few, many or a size class.

V,J,size,D,DNA,CDR3
TRBV27,TRBJ2-7,NA,NA,TGTGCCAGCAGTCAGGGCTCCTCGGGCGAGCAGTACTTC,CASSQGSSGEQYF
TRBV9,TRBJ2-7,NA,NA,TGTGCCAGCAGCGTAGGACTCTCTTACGAGCAGTACTTC,CASSVGLSYEQYF
TRBV11-3,TRBJ2-1,NA,TRBD2,TGTGCCAGCAGCTTAGGGACTAGCGGGAGGTCCAATGAGCAGTTCTTC,CASSLGTSGRSNEQFF
TRBV4-1,TRBJ2-5,NA,NA,TGCGCCAGCAGCCAAGGTGATCTTGAGGAGACCCAGTACTTC,CASSQGDLEETQYF
TRBV28,TRBJ1-6,once,NA,TGTGCCAGCAGTTTAGGTGGACAGCATAATTCACCCCTCCACTTT,CASSLGGQHNSPLHF
TRBV18,TRBJ1-6,NA,TRBD1,TGTGCCAGCTCACCAGTTACGGGACAGGGGAATTCACCCCTCCACTTT,CASSPVTGQGNSPLHF
TRBV7-9,TRBJ2-2,NA,NA,TGTGCCAGCAGCTCCCCCTACACCGGGGAGCTGTTTTTT,CASSSPYTGELFF
TRBV5-4,TRBJ2-1,once,TRBD2,TGTGCCAGCAGCCTCACTAGCGGGACTTACAATGAGCAGTTCTTC,CASSLTSGTYNEQFF
TRBV15,TRBJ1-4,NA,TRBD1,TGTGCCACCAGCGCCCGACAGGGAACTAATGAAAAACTGTTTTTT,CATSARQGTNEKLFF
TRBV5-1,TRBJ2-2,NA,NA,TGCGCCAGCAGCTTCACAGGGACCACCGGGGAGCTGTTTTTT,CASSFTGTTGELFF
TRBV6-4,TRBJ2-1,NA,TRBD2,TGTGCCAGCAGTAAAAAGAGTCTAGCGGGGGGGCCAATCGACAATGAGCAGTTCTTC,CASSKKSLAGGPIDNEQFF
TRBV23-1,TRBJ1-2,NA,TRBD1,TGCGCCAGCAGTCAATCGGGGTCAGGGGGCCTGAATGGCTACACCTTC,CASSQSGSGGLNGYTF
TRBV21-1,TRBJ1-1,NA,NA,TGTGCCAGCAGCCGCGGGCCTACCGACACTGAAGCTTTCTTT,CASSRGPTDTEAFF
TRBV18,TRBJ2-7,NA,TRBD1,TGTGCCAGCTCAGTAGAGACACAGGGGTACGAGCAGTACTTC,CASSVETQGYEQYF
TRBV2,TRBJ1-5,few,NA,TGTGCCAGTAGAGAACAGGTATTTAGTCAGCCCCAGCATTTT,CASREQVFSQPQHF
TRBV19,TRBJ2-1,NA,TRBD1,TGTGCCAGTAGTTCCGGACAGGGAACCTACAATGAGCAGTTCTTC,CASSSGQGTYNEQFF
TRBV5-1,TRBJ1-4,NA,NA,TGCGCCAGCAGCCCCCCGATGGGGGGGCCTCAGGAAAAACTGTTTTTT,CASSPPMGGPQEKLFF
TRBV5-1,TRBJ2-7,NA,TRBD1,TGCGCCAGCAGCTTTGGGGACAGGGACACCTCTGAATACTTC,CASSFGDRDTSEYF
TRBV7-2,TRBJ1-5,NA,NA,TGTGCCAGCAGCCCTGGACTCCTCAATCAGCCCCAGCATTTT,CASSPGLLNQPQHF
TRBV30,TRBJ1-5,NA,TRBD1,TGTGCCTGGACCACAGGGGTGGGGAATCAGCCCCAGCATTTT,CAWTTGVGNQPQHF
TRBV19,TRBJ2-5,NA,NA,TGTGCCAGTAGTATGCGGGGCCGAGAAGAGACCCAGTACTTC,CASSMRGREETQYF
TRBV19,TRBJ2-1,NA,TRBD2,TGTGCCAGTAGTACGCCACGGGGGGTTTCGGATGAGCAGTTCTTC,CASSTPRGVSDEQFF
TRBV3-1/TRBV3-2,TRBJ2-7,NA,TRBD2,TGTGCCAGCGTGGCCTCTAGCGGGGGGCCCTACGAGCAGTACTTC,CASVASSGGPYEQYF
TRBV29-1,TRBJ2-1,NA,TRBD1,TGCAGCGTGACCGGGACAGTCTACAATGAGCAGTTCTTC,CSVTGTVYNEQFF
TRBV29-1,TRBJ1-2,NA,NA,TGCAGCGTCAAAACTCCGGGCTATGGCTACACCTTC,CSVKTPGYGYTF
TRBV9,TRBJ1-2,NA,NA,TGTGCCAGCAGCGTAGATTCCAACTCCTATGGCTACACCTTC,CASSVDSNSYGYTF
TRBV6-6,TRBJ1-2,NA,TRBD1,TGTGCCAGCAGACAGGGACAGGGGGCAAACTATGGCTACACCTTC,CASRQGQGANYGYTF
TRBV29-1,TRBJ2-1,NA,NA,TGCAGCGTTGAAGTATCTGCGGGGGAGCAGTTCTTC,CSVEVSAGEQFF
TRBV6-4,TRBJ1-1,NA,TRBD1,TGTGCCAGCAGTGACTCAGGGGGCATCACTGAAGCTTTCTTT,CASSDSGGITEAFF
TRBV5-4,TRBJ2-3,NA,NA,TGTGCCAGCAGCACGGCCCGGGGAAGCGGAAAGGATGCTTCAGATACGCAGTATTTT,CASSTARGSGKDASDTQYF
TRBV6-5,TRBJ1-2,NA,TRBD1,TGTGCCAGCAGTTACTCCGGGACAGGGGGCTATGGCTACACCTTC,CASSYSGTGGYGYTF
TRBV2,TRBJ1-4,NA,TRBD1,TGTGCCAGCAGTGAAGGGGGACAGGGACCTAGAGAAAAACTGTTTTTT,CASSEGGQGPREKLFF
TRBV3-1/TRBV3-2,TRBJ1-4,NA,TRBD1,TGTGCCAGCAGCCCCGGACAGGGGGGTGCTAATGAAAAACTGTTTTTT,CASSPGQGGANEKLFF
TRBV7-2,TRBJ2-4,NA,NA,TGTGCCAGCGGCAAGGGGTACATTCAGTACTTC,CASGKGYIQYF
TRBV3-1/TRBV3-2,TRBJ2-7,NA,TRBD2,TGTGCCAGCAGCCAACTAGCGGATTCCTACGAGCAGTACTTC,CASSQLADSYEQYF
TRBV12-5,TRBJ2-2,few,NA,TGTGCTAGTGGTTTGCTAAGGGAGGACACCGGGGAGCTGTTTTTT,CASGLLREDTGELFF
TRBV11-2,TRBJ2-7,NA,NA,TGTGCCAGCAGCTTCGTCAGTCCCATGGGGGGAACCTCCTACGAGCAGTACTTC,CASSFVSPMGGTSYEQYF
TRBV9,TRBJ2-3,NA,NA,TGTGCCAGCAGCCAACTAAGGACTGGGGGCACAGATACGCAGTATTTT,CASSQLRTGGTDTQYF
TRBV24-1,TRBJ1-1,NA,NA,TGTGCCACCAGTGAGGGGGCCGGCACTGAAGCTTTCTTT,CATSEGAGTEAFF
TRBV7-9,TRBJ1-3,NA,NA,TGTGCCTGTTACAGGGAAGTGCCTGGAAACACCATATATTTT,CACYREVPGNTIYF
TRBV12-3/TRBV12-4,TRBJ2-7,few,NA,TGTGCCAGCAGTGCCCTGGGACTTTACGAGCAGTACTTC,CASSALGLYEQYF